This T cell receptor beta chain was sequenced during a study of Ad26.COV2.S vaccination and SARS-CoV-2 variants. Only in-frame clones appear in the TCRdb table, and some are missing; sequencing was by immunoSEQ multiplex PCR. The repertoire holds around 250,000 clones, around 90% seen once, with roughly 3% in the top ten. V was trimmed by 2 bases and J by 5 bases, leaving 14 bases between them. The length of the CDR3 is 15 residues. Germline loops: CDR1 MNHEY, CDR2 SVGAGI. Overall study findings and caveats: Comparable non-spike TCR breadth was observed in vaccine and placebo recipients. Substantial breadth was reported for post-vaccination spike-specific CD8+ and CD4+ T cells.

Treatment in this sample: roughly 19 received Ad26.COV2.S at low or high dose, single or two shots; 5 received placebo; per-sample allocation not given. All samples were drawn on day 63, counting from the first vaccine or placebo injection. An Ad26 vector expressing Wuhan-strain SARS-CoV-2 spike constituted the vaccine. Concerning this clone: Its antigen is not identified.

The TCR originated in a person aged 18-65 years who received the Ad26.COV2.S COVID-19 vaccine or a placebo. The sample consisted of peripheral blood, taken in a trial of Ad26.COV2.S vaccine versus placebo. This chain uses TRBV6-5 with TRBJ2-3, with D perhaps TRBD1 or TRBD2 (5 bases each). The DNA for the CDR3 is TGTGCCAGCAGTTACGTGGGACCTACGATAGATACGCAGTATTTT. This sequence encodes CASSYVGPTIDTQYF.